A single T cell receptor (beta chain) is shown here with its context. The antigen is undetermined. Trimming left V 0 bases short and J 6 bases short, with 12 bases between. CDR3 size: 14 residues. Germline values: CDR1 SGHRS, CDR2 YFSETQ. This specimen belongs to a study of T cell responses to AZD1222 COVID-19 vaccine. Points from the study as a whole: Spike regions recognized by vaccine-associated CD4 TCRs spanned the protein, led by 160-218 and 743-854.

TCRdb's table, derived via immunoSEQ multiplex PCR, lists solely in-frame clones and lacks some. The top ten hold roughly 1.5% of the sample, which has some 180,000 clones, roughly 90% seen once. This receptor was taken from an adult in good health. Sequencing used peripheral blood, obtained on day 0 of AZD1222 vaccination. The V call is TRBV5-1, the J call TRBJ1-1; maybe TRBD1 (6 bases). The CDR3 reads CASSLVPGAAEAFF. In DNA, the CDR3 is TGCGCCAGCAGCTTGGTCCCAGGGGCCGCTGAAGCTTTCTTT.